This T cell receptor (beta chain) was found in a study of shared clonotypes between healthy human individuals. This clone was detected only a few times. At the DNA level, this CDR3 is encoded by other sequences in the same sample as well. Germline values: CDR1 LNHDA, CDR2 SQIVND (reference sequence). CDR3 length: 14 amino acids. V lost 4 bases to trimming and J lost 2 bases, with 6 bases between them. The method was immunoSEQ multiplex PCR; TCRdb's version includes in-frame clones alone and lacks a portion of them. Of about 1.4 million clones listed, roughly 97% are singletons. The chain joins TRBV19 to TRBJ2-6; D is possibly TRBD2 (5 bases). Sequenced sample: naive CD4+ T cells sorted from blood. Subset defined: CD45RA+ positively selected. The receptor's source is a man aged 25-40 years in good health. Here the CDR3 DNA reads TGTGCCAGTAGTAGGGGAGCTGGGGCCAACGTCCTGACTTTC. It translates to CASSRGAGANVLTF.